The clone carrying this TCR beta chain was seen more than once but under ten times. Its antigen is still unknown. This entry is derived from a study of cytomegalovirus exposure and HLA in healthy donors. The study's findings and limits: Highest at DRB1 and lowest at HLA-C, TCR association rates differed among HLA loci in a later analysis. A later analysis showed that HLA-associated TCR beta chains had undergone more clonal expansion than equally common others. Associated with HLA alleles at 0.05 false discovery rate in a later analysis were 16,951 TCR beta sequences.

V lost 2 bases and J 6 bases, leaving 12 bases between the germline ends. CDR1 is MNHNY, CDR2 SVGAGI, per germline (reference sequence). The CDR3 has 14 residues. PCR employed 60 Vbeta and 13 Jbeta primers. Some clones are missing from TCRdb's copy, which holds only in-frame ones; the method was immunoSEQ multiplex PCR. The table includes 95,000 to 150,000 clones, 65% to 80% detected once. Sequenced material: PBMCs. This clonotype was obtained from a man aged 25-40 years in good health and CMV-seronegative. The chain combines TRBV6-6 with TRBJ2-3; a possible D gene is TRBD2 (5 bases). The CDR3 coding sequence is TGTGCCAGCAGTTACGGGTCGGGGTTGGATACGCAGTATTTT. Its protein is CASSYGSGLDTQYF.